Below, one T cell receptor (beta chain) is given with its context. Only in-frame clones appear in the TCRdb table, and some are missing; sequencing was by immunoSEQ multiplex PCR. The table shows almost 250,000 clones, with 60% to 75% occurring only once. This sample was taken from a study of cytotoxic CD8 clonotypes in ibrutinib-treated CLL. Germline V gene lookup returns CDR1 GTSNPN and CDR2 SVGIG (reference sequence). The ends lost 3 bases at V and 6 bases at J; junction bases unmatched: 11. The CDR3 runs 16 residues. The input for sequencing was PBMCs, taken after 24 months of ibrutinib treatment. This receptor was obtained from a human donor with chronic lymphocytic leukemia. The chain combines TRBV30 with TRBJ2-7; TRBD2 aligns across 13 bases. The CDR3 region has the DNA TGTGCCTGGAGCGATTGCCGGACTAGCGGGAGCTGCGAGCAGTACTTC. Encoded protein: CAWSDCRTSGSCEQYF.